One and the same sample provided the 4 T cell receptor beta chains below, sequenced in a study of a mutant IDH1 vaccine in newly diagnosed glioma. Time point described: week 23, last vaccination. Every single dose of the vaccine, 300 ug of mutant IDH1 20-mer peptide, came with topical imiquimod. Generated by immunoSEQ multiplex PCR, the TCRdb table keeps only in-frame clones and is missing some. Here the sample spans about 55,000 clones, 80% being singletons. Their cognate antigens are unknown. The specimen comprised PBMCs, sampled from a glioma patient whose treatment included an IDH1 peptide vaccine. The receptors here all came from a man between 40 and 49 years old with glioma.

V and J are TRBV6-1 and TRBJ2-7; D is undetermined. CDR1 is MNHNS and CDR2 is SASEGT in the germline V gene. The V end lost 2 bases, the J end lost 3 bases, and 8 bases lay between the germline ends. The CDR3 consists of 13 residues. The CDR3 DNA sequence: TGTGCCAGCAGTGAAATTGTACACTACGAGCAGTACTTC. Translating gives CASSEIVHYEQYF.

The chain recombines TRBV10-3 with TRBJ1-2; the D gene is possibly TRBD1 (6 bases). V was clipped by 0 bases and J by 2 bases, with 10 bases between them. The germline gives CDR1 ENHRY, CDR2 SYGVKD. The CDR3 is 15 residues long. CDR3 region: CAISESTGPNYGYTF. The CDR3 nucleotides are TGTGCCATCAGTGAGTCGACAGGCCCGAACTATGGCTACACCTTC.

The J gene is TRBJ1-2, the V gene TRBV10-1; possibly TRBD1 for D (5 bases). Germline loops: CDR1 WNHNN, CDR2 SYGVQD (reference sequence). Trimming pared 0 bases from V and 9 bases from J, leaving 11 bases between. The CDR3 is made up of 13 amino acids. CDR3 sequence (DNA): TGCGCCAGCAGTGAGTCGACTCAGGGAAGCTACACCTTC. Residues: CASSESTQGSYTF.

The V gene is TRBV9, the J gene TRBJ1-2; perhaps TRBD1 as D (6 bases). Germline V gives CDR1 SGDLS, CDR2 YYNGEE. Trimming left V 0 bases short and J 8 bases short, with 14 bases between. The CDR3 loop spans 14 amino acids. CDR3 sequence reads: CASSVAGGAVGYTF. Here the CDR3 DNA reads TGTGCCAGCAGCGTAGCTGGGGGGGCGGTCGGCTACACCTTC.